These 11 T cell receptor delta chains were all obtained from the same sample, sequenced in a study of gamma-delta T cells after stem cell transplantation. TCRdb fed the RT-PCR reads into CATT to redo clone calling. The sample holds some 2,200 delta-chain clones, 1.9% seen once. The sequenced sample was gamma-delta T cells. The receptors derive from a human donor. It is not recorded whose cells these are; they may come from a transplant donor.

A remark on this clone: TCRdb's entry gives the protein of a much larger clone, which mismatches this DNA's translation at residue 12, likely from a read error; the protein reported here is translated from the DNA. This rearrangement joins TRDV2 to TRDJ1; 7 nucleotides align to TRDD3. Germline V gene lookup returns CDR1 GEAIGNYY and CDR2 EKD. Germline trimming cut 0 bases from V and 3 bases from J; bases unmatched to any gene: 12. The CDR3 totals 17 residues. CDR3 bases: TGTGCCTGTGACACCTTAATGGGGGACGACACGGCCGATAAACTCATCTTT. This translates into CACDTLMGDDTADKLIF.

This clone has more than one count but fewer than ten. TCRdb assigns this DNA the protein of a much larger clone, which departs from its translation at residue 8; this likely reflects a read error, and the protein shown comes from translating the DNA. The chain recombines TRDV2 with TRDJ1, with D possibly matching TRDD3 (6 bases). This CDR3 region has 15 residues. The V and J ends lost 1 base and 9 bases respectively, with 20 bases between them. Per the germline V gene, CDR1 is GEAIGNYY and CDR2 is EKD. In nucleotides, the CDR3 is TGTGCCTGTGACACAATGGGGGGTACGCATGGGGAACTCATCTTT. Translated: CACDTMGGTHGELIF.

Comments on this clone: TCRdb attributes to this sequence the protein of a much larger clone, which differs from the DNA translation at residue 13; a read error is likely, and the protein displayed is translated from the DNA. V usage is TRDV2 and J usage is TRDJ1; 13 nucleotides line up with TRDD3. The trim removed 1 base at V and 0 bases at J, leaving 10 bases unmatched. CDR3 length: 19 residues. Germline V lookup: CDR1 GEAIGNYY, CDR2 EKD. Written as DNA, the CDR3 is TGTGCCTGTGACACTTTATCACTGGGGGATACGGTGTACACCGATAAACTCATCTTT. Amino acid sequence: CACDTLSLGDTVYTDKLIF.

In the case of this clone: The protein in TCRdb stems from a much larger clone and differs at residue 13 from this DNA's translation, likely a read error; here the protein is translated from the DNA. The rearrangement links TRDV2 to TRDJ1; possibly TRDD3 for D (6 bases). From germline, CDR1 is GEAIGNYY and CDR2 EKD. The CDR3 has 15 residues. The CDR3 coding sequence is TGTGCCTGTGACACGCTGGGGACCAAGATGGATAAACACATCTTT. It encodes CACDTLGTKMDKHIF.

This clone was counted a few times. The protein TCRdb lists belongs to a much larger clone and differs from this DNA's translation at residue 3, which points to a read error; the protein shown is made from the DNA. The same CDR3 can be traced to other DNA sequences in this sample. The CDR3 sequence is CARDTLTGGYIGTDKLIF. The CDR3 DNA reads as TGTGCCCGCGACACACTTACTGGGGGATACATTGGCACCGATAAACTCATCTTT. The gene calls are TRDV2 and TRDJ1; 12 bases map to TRDD3. Germline trimming cut 9 bases from V and 1 base from J; bases unmatched to any gene: 17. This CDR3 spans 18 amino acids. The germline CDR1 and CDR2 sequences are GEAIGNYY and EKD.

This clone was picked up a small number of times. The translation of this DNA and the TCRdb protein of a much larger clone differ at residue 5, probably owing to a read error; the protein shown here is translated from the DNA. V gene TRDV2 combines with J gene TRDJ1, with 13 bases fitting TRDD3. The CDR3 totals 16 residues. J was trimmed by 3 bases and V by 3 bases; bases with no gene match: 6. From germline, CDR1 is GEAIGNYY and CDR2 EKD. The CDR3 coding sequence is TGTGCCTGTGACCCACTGGGGGATACGAACGCCGATAAACTCATCTTT. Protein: CACDPLGDTNADKLIF.

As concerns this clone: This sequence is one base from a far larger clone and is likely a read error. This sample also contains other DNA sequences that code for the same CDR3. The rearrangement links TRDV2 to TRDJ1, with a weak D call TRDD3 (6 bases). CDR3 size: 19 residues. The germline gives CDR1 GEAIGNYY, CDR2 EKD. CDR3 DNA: TGTGCCTGTGACGCCCTGGAGTTGTATTGGGGGTCCAACACCGATAAACTCATATTT. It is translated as CACDALELYWGSNTDKLIF.

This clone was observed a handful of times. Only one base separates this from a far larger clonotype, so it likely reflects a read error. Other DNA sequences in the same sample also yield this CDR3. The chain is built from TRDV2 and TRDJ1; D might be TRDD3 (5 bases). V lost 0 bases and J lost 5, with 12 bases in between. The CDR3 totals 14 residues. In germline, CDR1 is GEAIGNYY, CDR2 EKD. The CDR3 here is CACDTVSWGDKLIF. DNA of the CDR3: TGTGCCTGTGACACCGTATCGTGGGGAGATAAACTCATCTTT.

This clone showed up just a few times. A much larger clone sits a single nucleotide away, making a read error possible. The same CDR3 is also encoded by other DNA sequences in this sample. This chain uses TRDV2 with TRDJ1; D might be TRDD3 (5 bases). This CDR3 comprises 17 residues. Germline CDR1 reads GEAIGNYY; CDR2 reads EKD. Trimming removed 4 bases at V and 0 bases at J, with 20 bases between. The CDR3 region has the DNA TGTGCCTGTGATGGGGTAACCGGGGGTCTGTACACCGATAAACTCATCTTT. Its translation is CACDGVTGGLYTDKLIF.

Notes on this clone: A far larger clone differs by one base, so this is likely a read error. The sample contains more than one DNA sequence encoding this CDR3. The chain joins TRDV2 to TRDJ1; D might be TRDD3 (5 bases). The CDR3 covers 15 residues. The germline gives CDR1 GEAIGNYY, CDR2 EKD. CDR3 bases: TGTGCCTGCGACACCGTTGGGGTAAACACCGATAAACTCATCTTT. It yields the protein CACDTVGVNTDKLIF.

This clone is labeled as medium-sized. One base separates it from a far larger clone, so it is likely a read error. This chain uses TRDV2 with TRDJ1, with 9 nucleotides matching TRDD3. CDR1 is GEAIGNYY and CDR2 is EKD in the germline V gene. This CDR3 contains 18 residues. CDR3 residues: CACGTLMGIRGDTDKLIF. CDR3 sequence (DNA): TGTGCCTGTGGCACCCTGATGGGGATACGCGGGGACACCGATAAACTCATCTTT.